A selection of T cell receptor beta chains follows, all from one sample in a study of cytomegalovirus exposure and HLA in healthy donors. Only in-frame clones appear in the TCRdb table, and some are missing; sequencing was by immunoSEQ multiplex PCR. There are some 170,000 clones in the sample; around four fifths occur only once, and about 9.1% lies in the top ten. Sequencing used PBMCs. The source is a man younger than 30 in good health and CMV-seropositive. CDR3s include the opening cysteine and the closing phenylalanine or tryptophan. A D gene is named only where the DNA matches it firmly. Size tells how often a clone was seen (once, few, many) or the class of an expanded clone, and some rows leave it out.

CDR3nt: TGTGCCAGCAGCTTTCAGGGCGGGGCCGGCTACACCTTC
CDR3aa: CASSFQGGAGYTF
j_gene: TRBJ1-2
d_gene: .
v_gene: TRBV11-1
abundance: .

CDR3nt: TGTGCCAGCAGTGACTTCAGGGGAAATGAGCAGTTCTTC
CDR3aa: CASSDFRGNEQFF
j_gene: TRBJ2-1
d_gene: .
v_gene: TRBV6-4
abundance: .

CDR3nt: TGTGCCAGCTCACCAGGAGGACTATTAAGAGAACTAGCCAAAAACATTCAGTACTTC
CDR3aa: CASSPGGLLRELAKNIQYF
j_gene: TRBJ2-4
d_gene: .
v_gene: TRBV18
abundance: .

CDR3nt: TGTGCCAGCAGTTACTTGAGTAGGGGACTGAGCACTGAAGCTTTCTTT
CDR3aa: CASSYLSRGLSTEAFF
j_gene: TRBJ1-1
d_gene: .
v_gene: TRBV6-5
abundance: .

CDR3nt: TGTGCCAGCAGCTTTGAGTATGGCTACACCTTC
CDR3aa: CASSFEYGYTF
j_gene: TRBJ1-2
d_gene: .
v_gene: TRBV7-9
abundance: .

CDR3nt: TGCGCCAGCAGCCAAGGGCCAGGGATATCCTACGAGCAGTACTTC
CDR3aa: CASSQGPGISYEQYF
j_gene: TRBJ2-7
d_gene: .
v_gene: TRBV4-1
abundance: .

CDR3nt: TGTGCCTGGAATGACGGGGAGATTAGCGGGAATACTGGAGATACGCAGTATTTT
CDR3aa: CAWNDGEISGNTGDTQYF
j_gene: TRBJ2-3
d_gene: TRBD2
v_gene: TRBV30
abundance: .

CDR3nt: TGTGCCAGCAGCCCCGGTAGAGACTATGGCTACACCTTC
CDR3aa: CASSPGRDYGYTF
j_gene: TRBJ1-2
d_gene: .
v_gene: TRBV27
abundance: .

CDR3nt: TGTGCCAGCAGCGGGACAGGGGAGAACACTGAAGCTTTCTTT
CDR3aa: CASSGTGENTEAFF
j_gene: TRBJ1-1
d_gene: TRBD1
v_gene: TRBV9
abundance: .

CDR3nt: TGTGCCAGCAGTTTATCGCCCCAGAACGAGCAGTACTTC
CDR3aa: CASSLSPQNEQYF
j_gene: TRBJ2-7
d_gene: .
v_gene: TRBV27
abundance: .

CDR3nt: TGTGCCAGCAGTGAATGGGTCGGGAGTAGGTACGAGCAGTACTTC
CDR3aa: CASSEWVGSRYEQYF
j_gene: TRBJ2-7
d_gene: .
v_gene: TRBV6-1
abundance: .

CDR3nt: TGCGCCAGCAGCTATCTTGGCGGGGACGAGCAGTACTTC
CDR3aa: CASSYLGGDEQYF
j_gene: TRBJ2-7
d_gene: .
v_gene: TRBV5-1
abundance: .

CDR3nt: TGTGCCAGCAGCATAGGGGCACTAGTAAGGAATGAGCAGTTCTTC
CDR3aa: CASSIGALVRNEQFF
j_gene: TRBJ2-1
d_gene: .
v_gene: TRBV7-9
abundance: .

CDR3nt: TGCAGTGTTGTGGAGATTGAAGCTTTCTTT
CDR3aa: CSVVEIEAFF
j_gene: TRBJ1-1
d_gene: .
v_gene: TRBV20-1
abundance: .

CDR3nt: TGTGCCAGTAGTATGAACAGCTACGAGCAGTACTTC
CDR3aa: CASSMNSYEQYF
j_gene: TRBJ2-7
d_gene: .
v_gene: TRBV19
abundance: .

CDR3nt: TGTGCCAGCAGCTGGGACAGGGTCACTGAAGCTTTCTTT
CDR3aa: CASSWDRVTEAFF
j_gene: TRBJ1-1
d_gene: TRBD1
v_gene: TRBV7-2
abundance: .

CDR3nt: TGTGCCAGCAGTGAATTGGGGAGGGTCTCCTACGAGCAGTACTTC
CDR3aa: CASSELGRVSYEQYF
j_gene: TRBJ2-7
d_gene: TRBD2
v_gene: TRBV6-1
abundance: .

CDR3nt: TGTGCCAGCAGACAGGGACAGAATAATGAAAAACTGTTTTTT
CDR3aa: CASRQGQNNEKLFF
j_gene: TRBJ1-4
d_gene: TRBD1
v_gene: TRBV7-6
abundance: .

CDR3nt: TGTGCCAGCAGTTATGGGGACAGCCAAGCCTACGAGCAGTACTTC
CDR3aa: CASSYGDSQAYEQYF
j_gene: TRBJ2-7
d_gene: TRBD1
v_gene: TRBV6-5
abundance: .

CDR3nt: TGTGCCAGCAGACTACAGGGGGTGAAAAATGGCTACACCTTC
CDR3aa: CASRLQGVKNGYTF
j_gene: TRBJ1-2
d_gene: TRBD1
v_gene: TRBV27
abundance: .

CDR3nt: TGTGCCAGCAGTCAGAGGATCCCAACTAATGAAAAACTGTTTTTT
CDR3aa: CASSQRIPTNEKLFF
j_gene: TRBJ1-4
d_gene: .
v_gene: TRBV6-5
abundance: .

CDR3nt: TGTGCCAGCAGTGATTATTACAATGAGCAGTTCTTC
CDR3aa: CASSDYYNEQFF
j_gene: TRBJ2-1
d_gene: .
v_gene: TRBV6-1
abundance: .

CDR3nt: TGTGCCAGCAGCTCGCGTCAGGGACAGGGAGGCGAGCAGTACTTC
CDR3aa: CASSSRQGQGGEQYF
j_gene: TRBJ2-7
d_gene: TRBD1
v_gene: TRBV13
abundance: .

CDR3nt: TGCGCCAGCAGCCAAGCTAGGACAATAAACACTGAAGCTTTCTTT
CDR3aa: CASSQARTINTEAFF
j_gene: TRBJ1-1
d_gene: .
v_gene: TRBV4-3
abundance: few

CDR3nt: TGTGCCAGCAGTGTACAGGGAGCAGGTCCCAATCAGCCCCAGCATTTT
CDR3aa: CASSVQGAGPNQPQHF
j_gene: TRBJ1-5
d_gene: .
v_gene: TRBV6-1
abundance: .

CDR3nt: TGTGCCAGTAATCCGGGACAGGGGTATTCTAACTATGGCTACACCTTC
CDR3aa: CASNPGQGYSNYGYTF
j_gene: TRBJ1-2
d_gene: TRBD1
v_gene: TRBV19
abundance: .

CDR3nt: TGTGCCAGTAGTCAACAGGGTTTATCCTACGAGCAGTACTTC
CDR3aa: CASSQQGLSYEQYF
j_gene: TRBJ2-7
d_gene: .
v_gene: TRBV19
abundance: .

CDR3nt: TGTGCCAGCAGCAAACAACAGGTGGACCCCGAAGAGACCCAGTACTTC
CDR3aa: CASSKQQVDPEETQYF
j_gene: TRBJ2-5
d_gene: .
v_gene: TRBV21-1
abundance: .

CDR3nt: TGTGCCAGCAGTGATTTTTGGTCGAGGACTCTCCATAACTATTATGGCTACACCTTC
CDR3aa: CASSDFWSRTLHNYYGYTF
j_gene: TRBJ1-2
d_gene: .
v_gene: TRBV6-4
abundance: .

CDR3nt: TGTGCCAGCAGCAGAGTCCTGGGGGCCGGCACTGAAGCTTTCTTT
CDR3aa: CASSRVLGAGTEAFF
j_gene: TRBJ1-1
d_gene: .
v_gene: TRBV11-2
abundance: .

CDR3nt: TGTGCCAGCAGCCAAGAGGACAGGGGGCCGCCGTGGGTGTACGAGCAGTACTTC
CDR3aa: CASSQEDRGPPWVYEQYF
j_gene: TRBJ2-7
d_gene: TRBD1
v_gene: TRBV4-2
abundance: .

CDR3nt: TGCAGCGTTGCGACACCTACTAGCGGAGCATCCTACGAGCAGTACTTC
CDR3aa: CSVATPTSGASYEQYF
j_gene: TRBJ2-7
d_gene: TRBD2
v_gene: TRBV29-1
abundance: .

CDR3nt: TGTGCCAGCAGTTTAAACAGCTACACCGGGGAGCTGTTTTTT
CDR3aa: CASSLNSYTGELFF
j_gene: TRBJ2-2
d_gene: .
v_gene: TRBV27
abundance: .

CDR3nt: TGTGCCAGCAGTTTCCAGGGAAGCAATCAGCCCCAGCATTTT
CDR3aa: CASSFQGSNQPQHF
j_gene: TRBJ1-5
d_gene: .
v_gene: TRBV27
abundance: .

CDR3nt: TGCAGCGTTGTTGCGGGAGGAGTGACAGATACGCAGTATTTT
CDR3aa: CSVVAGGVTDTQYF
j_gene: TRBJ2-3
d_gene: TRBD2
v_gene: TRBV29-1
abundance: .

CDR3nt: TGCGCCAGCAGCTTGGCTGGATCTCGGGGGAACACTGAAGCTTTCTTT
CDR3aa: CASSLAGSRGNTEAFF
j_gene: TRBJ1-1
d_gene: .
v_gene: TRBV5-1
abundance: .

CDR3nt: TGTGCCAGTAGTCCGGGACACGGACTTCGCGAGCAGTACTTC
CDR3aa: CASSPGHGLREQYF
j_gene: TRBJ2-7
d_gene: .
v_gene: TRBV19
abundance: .

CDR3nt: TGTGCCAGCAGGGGAGGGACAGGTCATCTGGAGACCCAGTACTTC
CDR3aa: CASRGGTGHLETQYF
j_gene: TRBJ2-5
d_gene: .
v_gene: TRBV7-9
abundance: .

CDR3nt: TGTGCCAGCGGGACAGGGGTTAATCAGCCCCAGCATTTT
CDR3aa: CASGTGVNQPQHF
j_gene: TRBJ1-5
d_gene: TRBD1
v_gene: TRBV9
abundance: .

CDR3nt: TGTGCCAGCAGTCCTTGGCGGGGGAACACTGAAGCTTTCTTT
CDR3aa: CASSPWRGNTEAFF
j_gene: TRBJ1-1
d_gene: .
v_gene: TRBV25-1
abundance: few

CDR3nt: TGTGCCAGCAGCTTAGGCCCGACAGACCATGAGCAGTTCTTC
CDR3aa: CASSLGPTDHEQFF
j_gene: TRBJ2-1
d_gene: .
v_gene: TRBV11-3
abundance: .

CDR3nt: TGCAGCGTTGTGGGAGCAACTAATGAAAAACTGTTTTTT
CDR3aa: CSVVGATNEKLFF
j_gene: TRBJ1-4
d_gene: .
v_gene: TRBV29-1
abundance: .

CDR3nt: TGTGCCACCAGCACAATCTTACTAGCGGGAGTGGGCAATGAGCAGTTCTTC
CDR3aa: CATSTILLAGVGNEQFF
j_gene: TRBJ2-1
d_gene: TRBD2
v_gene: TRBV15
abundance: .

CDR3nt: TGTGCCAGCAGTTTCACCAGGGGTGGCGAGCAGTACTTC
CDR3aa: CASSFTRGGEQYF
j_gene: TRBJ2-7
d_gene: .
v_gene: TRBV27
abundance: .

CDR3nt: TGCGCCAGCAGTCAATTCGGCAGGGGGCGAAGGCAGCCCCAGCATTTT
CDR3aa: CASSQFGRGRRQPQHF
j_gene: TRBJ1-5
d_gene: TRBD1
v_gene: TRBV23-1
abundance: .

CDR3nt: TGTGCCAGCAGCTTTAAGCCCATAACAGGGGACACTGAAGCTTTCTTT
CDR3aa: CASSFKPITGDTEAFF
j_gene: TRBJ1-1
d_gene: TRBD1
v_gene: TRBV7-2
abundance: .

CDR3nt: TGTGCCTGGGACCCGGGGCAGGGGAATCAGCCCCAGCATTTT
CDR3aa: CAWDPGQGNQPQHF
j_gene: TRBJ1-5
d_gene: .
v_gene: TRBV30
abundance: .

CDR3nt: TGCGCCAGCAGCCGAGGGGGGGAGTATGGCTACACCTTC
CDR3aa: CASSRGGEYGYTF
j_gene: TRBJ1-2
d_gene: .
v_gene: TRBV5-1
abundance: few

CDR3nt: TGTGCCAGTAATCCAGAACTATATCAGCCCCAGCATTTT
CDR3aa: CASNPELYQPQHF
j_gene: TRBJ1-5
d_gene: .
v_gene: TRBV19
abundance: few

CDR3nt: TGTGCCAGTAGTATTGGACTAGCAGTTGGCGCAGATACGCAGTATTTT
CDR3aa: CASSIGLAVGADTQYF
j_gene: TRBJ2-3
d_gene: TRBD2
v_gene: TRBV19
abundance: .

CDR3nt: TGCAGCGTGGCGACATCGACAGCTTCCTACGAGCAGTACTTC
CDR3aa: CSVATSTASYEQYF
j_gene: TRBJ2-7
d_gene: .
v_gene: TRBV29-1
abundance: .

CDR3nt: TGTGCCAGCAGCGTGCCCCACAGGGAAGAGGACACCGGGGAGCTGTTTTTT
CDR3aa: CASSVPHREEDTGELFF
j_gene: TRBJ2-2
d_gene: .
v_gene: TRBV9
abundance: .

CDR3nt: TGTGCCAGCAGTTTCCAGGCATACGAGCAGTACTTC
CDR3aa: CASSFQAYEQYF
j_gene: TRBJ2-7
d_gene: .
v_gene: TRBV28
abundance: .